Here is one T cell receptor beta chain with its context. Its antigen is still unknown. The study ran its PCR with 60 Vbeta and 13 Jbeta primers. Assay used: immunoSEQ multiplex PCR; TCRdb lists only in-frame clones, some missing. The top ten clones hold 5.9% of a sample with some 80,000 clones, about 79% of them seen once. Although they were nominally healthy when sampled, donors likely had unrecorded immune exposures. This specimen belongs to a study of cytomegalovirus exposure and HLA in healthy donors. Whole-study results and caveats: About 87% or about 30% of the time was how often most TCR beta V segments were productive, according to an earlier analysis.

Sequenced input: PBMCs. This sequence was found in a man between 18 and 29 years old in good health and CMV-seropositive.

The CDR3 protein is CASSWTSGTDEQFF. The CDR3 region has the DNA TGTGCCAGCAGCTGGACTAGCGGGACCGATGAGCAGTTCTTC. This rearrangement joins TRBV6-1 to TRBJ2-1; 12 positions agree with TRBD2. The germline V gene encodes CDR1 MNHNS and CDR2 SASEGT. J was trimmed by 8 bases and V by 6 bases; bases with no gene match: 5. The CDR3 contains 14 residues.